The clone carrying this TCR beta chain was counted between two and nine times. As yet, its antigen is unknown. The CDR3 is made up of 17 amino acids. CDR1 and CDR2 from the germline V gene are MNHNS and SASEGT. Losses at the gene ends were 4 bases for V and 2 bases for J; bases not matched to a gene: 12. These data are taken from a study of early T cells in non-severe SARS-CoV-2 infection. Regarding the study as a whole: Anti-spike CD8 specificities were favored by VDJdb matching, whose results missed private and CD4 specificities.

Unique molecular identifiers tagged individual cDNA molecules. TCRdb called the 5' RACE reads again in MiXCR, with one record for every CDR3 protein. There are under 140,000 distinct CDR3 sequences in the sample; roughly an eighth occur only once, and about 3.8% lies in the top ten. This chain connects TRBV6-1 to TRBJ2-3, with 7 bases that match TRBD1. The sample in question was whole blood, obtained at baseline. The receptor was derived from an adult who was a healthcare worker with PCR-confirmed SARS-CoV-2 infection or an uninfected control (not recorded which). Written as DNA, the CDR3 is TGTGCCAGCAGTGGACACAGGGGCCCTACGAACACAGATACGCAGTATTTT. Its translation: CASSGHRGPTNTDTQYF.